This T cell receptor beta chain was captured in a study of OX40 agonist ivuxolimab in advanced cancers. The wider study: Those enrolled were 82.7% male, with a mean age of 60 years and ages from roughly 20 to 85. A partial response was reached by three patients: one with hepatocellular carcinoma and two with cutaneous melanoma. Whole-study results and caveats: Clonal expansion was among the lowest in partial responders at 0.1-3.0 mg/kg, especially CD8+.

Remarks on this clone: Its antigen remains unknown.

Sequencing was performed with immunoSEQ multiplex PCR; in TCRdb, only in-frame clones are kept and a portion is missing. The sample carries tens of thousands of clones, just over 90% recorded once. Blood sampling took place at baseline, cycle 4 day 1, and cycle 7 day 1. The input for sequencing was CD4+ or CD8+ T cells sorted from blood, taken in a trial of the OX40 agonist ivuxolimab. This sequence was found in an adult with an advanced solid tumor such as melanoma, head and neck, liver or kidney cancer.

Here the CDR3 reads CASTPRQGGEQYF. In DNA form, the CDR3 reads TGTGCCAGCACCCCCCGACAGGGCGGCGAGCAGTACTTC. This rearrangement joins TRBV7-9 to TRBJ2-7, with 7 bases aligning to TRBD1. There are 13 residues in the CDR3. The V segment lost 7 bases and the J segment 6 bases; nucleotides outside the gene matches: 9. CDR1 and CDR2 from the germline V gene are SEHNR and FQNEAQ (reference sequence).